This TCR beta chain appears in the sequencing data of a study of vaccination and CD4 T cells after COVID-19 (dated by TCRdb to about 2022). General notes on the study: SARS-CoV-2 positivity had been established in the convalescent patients by nasal swab PCR, and mild disease was recorded in several of these patients and severe disease in one. Post-COVID blood samples from convalescent patients were collected a median of around 100 days after diagnosis, with a range of roughly 30 to 161 days. Post-vaccine blood samples were taken a median of approximately 70 days after the second vaccine dose, with a range of roughly 13 to 250 days. Participants got two doses of the Pfizer-BioNTech BNT162b2 vaccine (n=8) or two doses of the Moderna mRNA-1273 vaccine (n=2). In control cultures, a CEFX viral epitope pool was used as positive control, an HIV-1 Nef peptide pool was used as negative control, or no peptide was added. In over 8 COVID-19 convalescent patients and a handful of infection-naive healthy vaccine recipients, the spike-specific CD4+ TCR repertoire before mRNA vaccination was compared with the repertoire after mRNA vaccination. Culture stimuli were overlapping spike peptide pools from SARS-CoV-2 and from the common cold coronaviruses HCoV-NL63, HCoV-OC43 and HCoV-229E. In the convalescent cohort there were six males and four females, among whom were two Hispanic individuals, seven Caucasians, two Asians and one multiracial person.

A word on this clonotype: Its antigen target is currently unknown. One base away there is no much larger clone; base qualities are not given.

Libraries were built with PCR. At the Johns Hopkins FTIC core, DNA from the cultured CD4+ T cells underwent TCR sequencing with the Oncomine TCR Beta short-read assay. The QIAamp micro DNA kit was used to extract genomic DNA from the cultured CD4+ T cells. Oncomine TCR Beta libraries made from cultured CD4+ T cells were pooled using unique dual indexes and sequenced on an Illumina iSeq 100. In the source study's methods: Non-productive sequences were removed, and CDR3s that did not start with C, did not end with F or W, or were shorter than 7 amino acids were discarded. Antigen-specific clonotypes were identified using the MANAFEST web application through comparison of peptide-stimulated wells with reference and other culture wells. Positive clones required FDR below 0.05, an odds ratio above 5, and productive frequency above 0.1% in at least two of three replicate wells. Clonotypes that were significantly expanded in both SARS-CoV-2 spike wells and at least one common cold coronavirus spike condition were defined as cross-reactive. Using R version 3.6.1, CDR3 homology was evaluated through Levenshtein distances (stringdist) along with unrooted phylogenetic trees (ape). The public reads were reanalyzed by TCRdb: fastp trimming at Q25, MiXCR alignment, in-frame beta chains only. For every CDR3 protein sequence, its rows merge into one entry that carries the most common genes and DNA. Here the V and J calls rest on TCRdb's processing, not on the authors' analysis. Across this sample there are 20,000 to 25,000 distinct CDR3 sequences, with 50% seen only once. The ten most abundant clones make up roughly 10% of the sample.

The CDR3 has 13 amino acids, counting the end cysteine and phenylalanine. Just CDR3 DNA is preserved here, 39 bases in frame from base 1. Via the germline V gene, CDR1 is SNHLY and CDR2 FYNNEI. From V the trimming removes 5 bases and from J it removes 6 bases, while the gene matches leave 3 bases of the junction unaccounted for. The paper's findings and limits, for the study overall: Relatively few convalescent patients were included in the study, and early timepoints after natural infection were not analyzed. Among the post-vaccine SARS-CoV-2-reactive clones in convalescent patients, a median approximately 90% showed up only after vaccination, which suggests vaccine-specific priming. An increase in the median number of SARS-CoV-2-reactive clonotypes from more than 20 after infection to about 39 after vaccination was observed, but the change was not found to be significant. Nearly all vaccine-specific clones in convalescent patients (304 of 307) were mono-reactive for SARS-CoV-2 spike rather than cross-reactive with common cold coronaviruses.

The treatment or condition label of this sample denotes: approximately 11-day PBMC culture with coronavirus spike peptide pools or control peptides (ViraFEST assay). To expand antigen-specific T cells with peptide pools and then pick out the expanded clonotypes through TCR sequencing, the study relied on the ViraFEST assay. Positive SARS-CoV-2 PCR tests in the convalescent patients dated from March to December 2020, before Alpha, Beta and Delta variants emerged in the United States. Over 1.5 million PBMCs per well were cultured in IMDM with about 5% human AB serum and about 9.2 IU/ml IL-2, plus 10 ug/ml peptide pools. Half of the culture medium was replaced with fresh IL-2-containing medium on days 3 and 7. After less than 12 days of culture, CD4+ T cells were isolated by negative selection using the EasySep CD4+ T cell isolation kit. Ficoll-Paque Plus gradient centrifugation was used to isolate PBMCs from whole blood, and the isolated PBMCs were then either used fresh or cryopreserved at -140C. Each culture condition was generally run in triplicate wells.

The sequenced material came from CD4+ T cells from blood, cultured in vitro. In this chain, TRBV2 is recombined with TRBJ2-2; TRBD1 aligns with 7 central bases. The receptor's source is a human donor who had recovered from COVID-19. The nucleotide sequence is given as TGTGCCAGCAGTTCGACAGGGTCCGGGGAGCTGTTTTTT. Its amino acids are CASSSTGSGELFF.